This TCR beta chain derives from a study of T cell repertoires in cytomegalovirus infection. At the level of the study: A matching HLA type, together with CMV infection, was signaled by public TCR beta signatures. Study outcomes and limitations: Summed frequency of shared TCR beta families picked out CMV carriers who also had the relevant HLA. Within the response measured ex vivo, HLA-C-restricted CMV-specific TCR beta clonotypes were dominant.

This CDR3 is built from 15 residues. Germline V gene sequence: CDR1 DFQATT, CDR2 SNEGSKA (reference sequence). The ends were cut back, 2 bases at V and 2 bases at J, with 15 bases in the middle. This clonotype was observed a handful of times. Its antigen remains unidentified. TCRdb redid the calling of the reads with MiXCR, one entry per CDR3 protein. The sample carries 250,000 to 300,000 distinct CDR3 sequences, roughly 23% recorded once. The J gene is TRBJ2-5, the V gene TRBV20-1; D possibly corresponds to TRBD2 (7 bases). This sequence originates from a human donor in good health (CMV status not recorded). Some clones in this sample may be carry-over from other donors' samples. The sequencing sample was made of PBMCs. The CDR3 coding sequence is TGCAGTGCTAGAACGGCAGCGGGGACACAAGAGACCCAGTACTTC. Protein product: CSARTAAGTQETQYF.